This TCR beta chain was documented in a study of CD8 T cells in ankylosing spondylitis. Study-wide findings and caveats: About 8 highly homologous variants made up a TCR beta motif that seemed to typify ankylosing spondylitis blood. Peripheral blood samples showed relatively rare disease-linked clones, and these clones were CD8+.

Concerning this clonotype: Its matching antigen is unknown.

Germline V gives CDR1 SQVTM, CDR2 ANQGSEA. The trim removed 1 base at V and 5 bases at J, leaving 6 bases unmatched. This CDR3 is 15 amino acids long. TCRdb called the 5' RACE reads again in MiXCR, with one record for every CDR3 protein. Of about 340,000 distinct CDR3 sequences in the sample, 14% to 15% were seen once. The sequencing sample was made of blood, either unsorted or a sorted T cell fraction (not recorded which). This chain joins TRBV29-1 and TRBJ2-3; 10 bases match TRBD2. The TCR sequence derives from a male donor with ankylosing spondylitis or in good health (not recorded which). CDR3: CSVEVSGGAGDTQYF. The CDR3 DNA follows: TGCAGCGTTGAAGTGAGCGGGGGGGCCGGAGATACGCAGTATTTT.